These T cell receptor beta chains were read from a single sample in a study of cytomegalovirus exposure and HLA in healthy donors. The repertoire was sequenced with immunoSEQ multiplex PCR; TCRdb's copy has only in-frame clones and lacks some. The repertoire holds under 150,000 clones, with about 9.2% as singletons. Sequenced material: PBMCs. The source of these receptors is a middle-aged woman in good health and CMV-seropositive. Both conserved end residues are part of each CDR3. Fields, in order: clone size, V gene, D gene, J gene, CDR3 DNA, CDR3 protein. A D gene is named only where the DNA matches it firmly. The size of a clone is reported for some rows only, either as once, few or many, or as a class for expanded clones.

>.|TRBV7-2|.|TRBJ1-1
TGTGCCAGCAGCCCTCCGGCGGGAAGCTCTGAAGCTTTCTTT
CASSPPAGSSEAFF
>.|TRBV14|.|TRBJ1-4
TGTGCCAGCAGCTCCGGAGTTGTGGGTGAAAAACTGTTTTTT
CASSSGVVGEKLFF
>few|TRBV19|.|TRBJ1-5
TGTGCCAGTAGTAGCGGGGTATTCAATCAGCCCCAGCATTTT
CASSSGVFNQPQHF
>once|TRBV7-2|TRBD1|TRBJ2-7
TGTGCCAGCAGCTTAGTTTTTGGACAGGGGAGGAACGAGCAGTACTTC
CASSLVFGQGRNEQYF
>few|TRBV29-1|.|TRBJ1-1
TGCAGCGTTGATCGGTCTAACACTGAAGCTTTCTTT
CSVDRSNTEAFF
>.|TRBV19|.|TRBJ2-7
TGTGCCAGTAGTGGGCAGGGGAACCGCTACGAGCAGTACTTC
CASSGQGNRYEQYF
>.|TRBV18|TRBD1|TRBJ1-1
TGTGCCAGCTCACCCGTATCCCCCCATGGAAGGGGGCAGGAGACTGAAGCTTTCTTT
CASSPVSPHGRGQETEAFF
>few|TRBV19|.|TRBJ1-2
TGTGCCAGTAGTATGTACGGAGCTAACTATGGCTACACCTTC
CASSMYGANYGYTF
>few|TRBV2|.|TRBJ1-1
TGTGCCAGCAGTGAAGGGAGGGCGGGTATGAACACTGAAGCTTTCTTT
CASSEGRAGMNTEAFF
>.|TRBV6-1|.|TRBJ1-1
TGTGCCAGTGACAAAAAAGGGGGTACTGAAGCTTTCTTT
CASDKKGGTEAFF
>.|TRBV5-6|TRBD2|TRBJ2-3
TGTGCCAGCAGCTTGGGGCTGTTGGCTAGCGGGGGAGGGGATACGCAGTATTTT
CASSLGLLASGGGDTQYF
>.|TRBV6-1|TRBD1|TRBJ1-5
TGTGCCAGCAGTGAATCCCGGACAGGGGGGGGCAATCAGCCCCAGCATTTT
CASSESRTGGGNQPQHF
>few|TRBV29-1|.|TRBJ1-2
TGCAGCGCCGCGAGGAACTATGGCTACACCTTC
CSAARNYGYTF
>few|TRBV2|TRBD2|TRBJ2-2
TGTGCCAGCAGTGAAGTGCGACTAGCGGGGGCCGGGGAGCTGTTTTTT
CASSEVRLAGAGELFF
>.|TRBV2|.|TRBJ1-1
TGTGCCAGCAGTGAAACGGGCAGGGGCTCACCTATGAACACTGAAGCTTTCTTT
CASSETGRGSPMNTEAFF
>few|TRBV7-6|.|TRBJ2-5
TGTGCCAGCAGCTTATACCCCGGGGAGACCCAGTACTTC
CASSLYPGETQYF
>few|TRBV6-1|TRBD1|TRBJ1-6
TGTGCCAGCAGTGAAATCTCGACAGGGTTATACTCACCCCTCCACTTT
CASSEISTGLYSPLHF
>few|TRBV6-6|.|TRBJ1-2
TGTGCCACCGAGGACAGCAACTATGGCTACACCTTC
CATEDSNYGYTF
>few|TRBV6-1|TRBD1|TRBJ2-7
TGTGCCAGCAGTGAAGGGACAGGTAGCTACGAGCAGTACTTC
CASSEGTGSYEQYF
>few|TRBV7-8|TRBD2|TRBJ2-7
TGTGCCAGCAGCCCGGGAGGGAGCTCCTACGAGCAGTACTTC
CASSPGGSSYEQYF
>.|TRBV7-9|.|TRBJ2-1
TGTGCCAGCAGCTCATCTAATGTCCGAACAGGGAGCTCCTACAATGAGCAGTTCTTC
CASSSSNVRTGSSYNEQFF
>few|TRBV7-2|.|TRBJ1-3
TGTGCTAGCAGCTTAACCCAACCACAGGGATCTGGAAACACCATATATTTT
CASSLTQPQGSGNTIYF
>few|TRBV6-1|.|TRBJ1-5
TGTGCCAGCAGTGACACCGAGACAGGCCGTCCGGAGCAGCCCCAGCATTTT
CASSDTETGRPEQPQHF
>few|TRBV11-3|.|TRBJ2-7
TGTGCCAGCAGCTCCTTTCCGGGACAACTACTACCCTACGAGCAGTACTTC
CASSSFPGQLLPYEQYF
>once|TRBV19|.|TRBJ1-5
TGTGCCAGTAGTATAGTACCGGGGGATCAGCCCCAGCATTTT
CASSIVPGDQPQHF
>many|TRBV11-2|.|TRBJ1-1
TGTGCCAGCAGCCTCCGTCCGAACACTGAAGCTTTCTTT
CASSLRPNTEAFF
>.|TRBV5-6|.|TRBJ2-5
TGTGCCAGCAGCTTGGATGGCTCTGAGACCCAGTACTTC
CASSLDGSETQYF
>few|TRBV19|TRBD1|TRBJ1-1
TGTGCCAGTAGTACAAAGACAGGGAGGAGTGAAGCTTTCTTT
CASSTKTGRSEAFF
>many|TRBV19|.|TRBJ2-1
TGTGCCAGTAATGGGGCATCGTACAATGAGCAGTTCTTC
CASNGASYNEQFF
>few|TRBV18|TRBD1|TRBJ2-5
TGTGCCAGCTCGAATATCGGGACAGGACAAGAGACCCAGTACTTC
CASSNIGTGQETQYF
>.|TRBV9|TRBD2|TRBJ2-2
TGTGCCAGCAGCGCCAAACTAGCGGGGTTACACGGGGAGCTGTTTTTT
CASSAKLAGLHGELFF
>few|TRBV4-1|.|TRBJ2-7
TGCGCCAGCAGCCAACCCCGACAGGGAGGCTACGAGCAGTACTTC
CASSQPRQGGYEQYF
>few|TRBV5-1|TRBD2|TRBJ2-5
TGCGCCAGCAGCTTGGGCGGGGGGCTAGCAGAGACCCAGTACTTC
CASSLGGGLAETQYF
>few|TRBV5-4|.|TRBJ1-4
TGTGCCAGCAGCTTGTACAGTAATGAAAAACTGTTTTTT
CASSLYSNEKLFF
>few|TRBV5-4|TRBD2|TRBJ2-1
TGTGCCAGCAACAAAGCGGGGGGATACAATGAGCAGTTCTTC
CASNKAGGYNEQFF
>few|TRBV5-4|TRBD2|TRBJ2-1
TGTGCCAGCAGCTCCCGGACTAGCGGGGACTACAATGAGCAGTTCTTC
CASSSRTSGDYNEQFF
>.|TRBV4-3|.|TRBJ2-3
TGCGCCAGCAGCCACGATCCCCAGACAGTTATGAACACAGATACGCAGTATTTT
CASSHDPQTVMNTDTQYF
>.|TRBV4-1|.|TRBJ2-6
TGCGCCAGCAGCCAAGTCCTGGCAGTCGGACACTTGATCTCTGGGGCCAACGTCCTGACTTTC
CASSQVLAVGHLISGANVLTF
>few|TRBV7-9|TRBD2|TRBJ2-3
TGTGCCAGCTCCCGGACTAGCGGGGGAGATACGCAGTATTTT
CASSRTSGGDTQYF
>.|TRBV19|.|TRBJ1-2
TGTGCCAGTAGTTTAGTCGGCTATGGCTACACCTTC
CASSLVGYGYTF
>.|TRBV4-1|.|TRBJ1-5
TGCGCCAGCAGCCGCGGAGGCAATCAGCCCCAGCATTTT
CASSRGGNQPQHF
>.|TRBV19|TRBD2|TRBJ2-7
TGTGCCAGAAGCAGTGGGAGGGCGGTTAGCTGCGAGCAGTACTTC
CARSSGRAVSCEQYF
>.|TRBV5-1|.|TRBJ1-1
TGCGCCAGCAGCTGGTTGCCCGGGAACACTGAAGCTTTCTTT
CASSWLPGNTEAFF
>few|TRBV6-1|.|TRBJ1-5
TGTGCCAGCAGCAGGTCGGCCGATAGCAATCAGCCCCAGCATTTT
CASSRSADSNQPQHF
>.|TRBV7-9|.|TRBJ2-6
TGTGCCAGCAGCCCTCTGGGGCCGGTGGAGGTCCTGACTTTC
CASSPLGPVEVLTF
>few|TRBV5-1|TRBD2|TRBJ2-7
TGCGCCAGCAGAGTAGCGGGGGGGCCCTACGAGCAGTACTTC
CASRVAGGPYEQYF
>few|TRBV5-4|.|TRBJ2-2
TGTGCCAGCAGCTTTCGCGCCGGGGACACCGGGGAGCTGTTTTTT
CASSFRAGDTGELFF
>.|TRBV27|.|TRBJ2-7
TGTGCCAGCAGTTTATACCGGAGCGGCGAGCAGTACTTC
CASSLYRSGEQYF
>.|TRBV5-1|TRBD1|TRBJ2-2
TGCGCCAGCAGCGACCCGACAGGGCTCCCGAACACCGGGGAGCTGTTTTTT
CASSDPTGLPNTGELFF
>few|TRBV5-6|TRBD1|TRBJ1-5
TGTGCCAGCAGCCGGAGGGTTCGGACAGGGGATCAGCCCCAGCATTTT
CASSRRVRTGDQPQHF
>few|TRBV7-9|TRBD1|TRBJ1-4
TGTGCCAGCAGCCTTGGACAGGGCGAAAAACTGTTTTTT
CASSLGQGEKLFF
>.|TRBV4-3|TRBD2|TRBJ2-3
TGCGCCAGCAGCCCGACTAGGCGGGGGGGGGTCCACACAGATACGCAGTATTTT
CASSPTRRGGVHTDTQYF
>few|TRBV7-9|TRBD2|TRBJ2-5
TGTGCCAGCAACCCTAGCGGGGGGATAGAGACCCAGTACTTC
CASNPSGGIETQYF
>.|TRBV7-9|.|TRBJ1-1
TGTGCCAGCAGCTTAGGGGCAGAAGTCACTGAAGCTTTCTTT
CASSLGAEVTEAFF